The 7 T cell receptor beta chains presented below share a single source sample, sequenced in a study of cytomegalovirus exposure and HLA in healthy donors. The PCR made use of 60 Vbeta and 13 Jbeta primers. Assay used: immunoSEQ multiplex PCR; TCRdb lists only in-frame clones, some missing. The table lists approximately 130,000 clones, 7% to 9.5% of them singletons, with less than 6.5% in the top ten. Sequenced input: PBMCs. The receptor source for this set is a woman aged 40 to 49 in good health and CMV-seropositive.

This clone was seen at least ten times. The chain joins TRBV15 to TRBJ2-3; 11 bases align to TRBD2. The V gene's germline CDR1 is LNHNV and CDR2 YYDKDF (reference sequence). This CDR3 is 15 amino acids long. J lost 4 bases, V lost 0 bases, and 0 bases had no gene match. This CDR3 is CATSRDSGGADTQYF. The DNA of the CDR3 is TGTGCCACCAGCAGAGATAGCGGGGGGGCAGATACGCAGTATTTT. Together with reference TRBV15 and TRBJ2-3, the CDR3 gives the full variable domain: DAMVIQNPRYQVTQFGKPVTLSCSQTLNHNVMYWYQQKSSQAPKLLFHYYDKDFNNEADTPDNFQSRRPNTSFCFLDIRSPGLGDTAMYLCATSRDSGGADTQYFGPGTRLTVL.

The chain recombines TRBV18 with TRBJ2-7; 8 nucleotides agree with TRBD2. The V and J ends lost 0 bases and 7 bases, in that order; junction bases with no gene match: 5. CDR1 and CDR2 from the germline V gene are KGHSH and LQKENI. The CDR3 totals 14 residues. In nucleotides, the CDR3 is TGTGCCAGCTCACCACCGCCGGGGGGGAGGGAGCAGTACTTC. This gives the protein CASSPPPGGREQYF.

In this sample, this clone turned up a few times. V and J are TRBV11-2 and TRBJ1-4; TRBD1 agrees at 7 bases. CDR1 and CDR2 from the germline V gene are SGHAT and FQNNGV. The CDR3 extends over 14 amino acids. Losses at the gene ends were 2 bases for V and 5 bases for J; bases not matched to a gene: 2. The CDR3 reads CASSLRQGNEKLFF. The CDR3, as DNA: TGTGCCAGCAGCTTAAGACAGGGAAATGAAAAACTGTTTTTT.

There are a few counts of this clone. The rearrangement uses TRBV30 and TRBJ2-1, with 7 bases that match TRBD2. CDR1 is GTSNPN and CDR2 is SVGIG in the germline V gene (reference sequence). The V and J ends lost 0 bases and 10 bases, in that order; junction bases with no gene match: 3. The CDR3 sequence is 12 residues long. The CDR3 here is CAWSVRRGEQFF. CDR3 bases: TGTGCCTGGAGTGTTAGGCGGGGGGAGCAGTTCTTC.

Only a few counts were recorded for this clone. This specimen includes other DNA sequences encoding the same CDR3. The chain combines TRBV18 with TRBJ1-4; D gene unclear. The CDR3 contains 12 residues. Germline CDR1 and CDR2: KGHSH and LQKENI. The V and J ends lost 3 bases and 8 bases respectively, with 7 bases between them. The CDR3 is CASSPDSEKLFF. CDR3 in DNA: TGTGCCAGCTCACCGGACTCAGAAAAACTGTTTTTT.

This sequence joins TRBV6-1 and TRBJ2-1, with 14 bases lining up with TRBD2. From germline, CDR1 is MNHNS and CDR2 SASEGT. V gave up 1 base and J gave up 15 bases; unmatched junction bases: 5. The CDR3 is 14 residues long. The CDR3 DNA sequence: TGTGCCAGCAGTGAAGGGGGGACTAGCGGGGGACCGTTCTTC. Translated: CASSEGGTSGGPFF.

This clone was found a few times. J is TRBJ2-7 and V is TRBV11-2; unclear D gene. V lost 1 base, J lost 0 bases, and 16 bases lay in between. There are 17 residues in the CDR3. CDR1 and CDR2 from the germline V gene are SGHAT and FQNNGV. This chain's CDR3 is CASSLVMAVRSSYEQYF. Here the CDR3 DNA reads TGTGCCAGCAGCTTAGTTATGGCGGTACGTTCCTCCTACGAGCAGTACTTC.